This entry lists 13 T cell receptor beta chains sequenced from one sample in a study of cytotoxic CD8 clonotypes in ibrutinib-treated CLL. Assay used: immunoSEQ multiplex PCR; TCRdb lists only in-frame clones, some missing. The table records fewer than 400,000 clones, roughly two thirds of them present only once. Specimen: PBMCs, collected after 36 months of ibrutinib treatment. These receptors were obtained from a human donor with chronic lymphocytic leukemia.

This chain connects TRBV6-5 to TRBJ1-2; 7 bases are a match to TRBD1. The CDR3 contains 15 residues. V was pared by 8 bases and J by 4 bases, with 13 bases of the junction left unmatched. Germline V CDR1 and CDR2: MNHEY, SVGAGI. CDR3 bases: TGTGCCAGCTCGGACAGGCCGTCCTCCTTCTATGGCTACACCTTC. Amino acid sequence: CASSDRPSSFYGYTF.

This clone was recorded once. The chain has TRBV4-1 and TRBJ1-6; D is unclear. With 0 bases removed from V and 7 bases from J, the gap between germline ends came to 13 bases. Germline lookup yields CDR1 MGHRA and CDR2 YSYEKL. The CDR3 sequence is 16 residues long. DNA of the CDR3: TGCGCCAGCAGCCAAGAAGTAACACCAGGAAATTCACCCCTCCACTTT. Protein: CASSQEVTPGNSPLHF.

This sequence joins TRBV29-1 and TRBJ2-7; D is possibly TRBD2 (6 bases). CDR1 is SQVTM and CDR2 is ANQGSEA in the germline V gene. The germline V and J ends were trimmed by 7 bases and 3 bases, with 13 bases remaining between them. This CDR3 has 12 amino acids. CDR3 in DNA: TGCAGCGCTGGGAGGTTAGGCTACGAGCAGTACTTC. This gives the protein CSAGRLGYEQYF.

This chain joins TRBV6-1 and TRBJ2-1; 7 bases match TRBD1. Germline trimming cut 11 bases from V and 5 bases from J; bases unmatched to any gene: 15. Germline V gene lookup returns CDR1 MNHNS and CDR2 SASEGT. CDR3 size: 15 residues. The chain's CDR3 is CARRKRDRANNEQFF. DNA of the CDR3: TGTGCCCGCCGGAAGCGAGACAGGGCCAACAATGAGCAGTTCTTC.

The genes are TRBV5-1 and TRBJ2-3, with D possibly matching TRBD2 (5 bases). CDR1 is SGHRS and CDR2 is YFSETQ in the germline V gene. This CDR3 region has 16 residues. Trimming cost V 0 bases and J 3 bases, with 14 bases left between them. The CDR3 reads CASSLDLSSGTDTQYF. Written as DNA, the CDR3 is TGCGCCAGCAGCTTGGATCTATCAAGCGGAACAGATACGCAGTATTTT.

The V gene is TRBV5-4, the J gene TRBJ1-2; 11 bases agree with TRBD1. J gave up 2 bases and V 4 bases, and 7 bases lay outside the gene matches. The CDR3 spans 16 residues. The germline V gene has CDR1 SGHNT and CDR2 YYREEE (reference sequence). The DNA for the CDR3 is TGTGCCAGCAGCCTAGACTGGACAGGGGGCAACTATGGCTACACCTTC. It codes for CASSLDWTGGNYGYTF.

In this sample, this clone turned up a few times. The chain has TRBV28 and TRBJ1-1; no firm D call. V was clipped by 5 bases and J by 0 bases, with 13 bases between them. The germline gives CDR1 MDHEN, CDR2 SYDVKM. This CDR3 spans 15 amino acids. The CDR3 here is CASSIPGRLNTEAFF. CDR3 in DNA: TGTGCCAGCAGTATCCCGGGCCGCCTGAACACTGAAGCTTTCTTT.

The count of this clone is one. The V gene is TRBV7-8, the J gene TRBJ2-3, with 10 bases identical to TRBD1. The CDR3 runs 17 residues. Germline CDR1 is SGHVS and CDR2 is FQNEAQ. After removal of 5 bases from V and 4 bases from J, the junction contained 12 bases not matched to a gene. This chain's CDR3 is CASSPNYPGQGSDTQYF. CDR3 nucleotides: TGTGCCAGCAGCCCAAACTACCCGGGACAGGGGTCAGATACGCAGTATTTT.

J is TRBJ2-6 and V is TRBV6-4, with TRBD1 matching 10 bases. Germline V CDR1 and CDR2: MRHNA, SNTAGT. CDR3 length: 17 amino acids. V lost 5 bases and J lost 0; bases outside the gene matches: 4. This chain's CDR3 is CASSRRTGGSGANVLTF. The CDR3 DNA reads as TGTGCCAGCAGTAGACGGACAGGGGGCTCTGGGGCCAACGTCCTGACTTTC.

This clone has just a few counts. The CDR3 reads CASSQGYGAYNEQFF. CDR3 in DNA: TGTGCCAGCAGCCAAGGGTACGGGGCTTACAATGAGCAGTTCTTC. V gene TRBV4-2 combines with J gene TRBJ2-1; D may match TRBD1 or TRBD2 (5 bases each). This CDR3 has 15 residues. Germline V gene sequence: CDR1 LGHNA, CDR2 YNFKEQ. Trimming stripped 1 base from V and 4 bases from J, with 11 bases between.

V gene TRBV11-3 combines with J gene TRBJ1-5; D uncertain. The CDR3 length is 16 residues. The V and J ends lost 0 bases and 3 bases respectively, with 12 bases between them. In germline, CDR1 is SGHNT, CDR2 YENEEA. The CDR3 DNA sequence: TGTGCCAGCAGCTTAGAAACCCGGGCTACCAATCAGCCCCAGCATTTT. Residues: CASSLETRATNQPQHF.

The gene calls are TRBV9 and TRBJ2-1; the match to TRBD2 covers 10 bases. V trimming: 4 bases; J trimming: 1 base; junction bases outside the gene matches: 5. This CDR3 contains 16 residues. Looked up from germline, CDR1 is SGDLS and CDR2 is YYNGEE. The CDR3 DNA reads TGTGCCAGCAGCACCAGACTAGCGGGTTCCTACAATGAGCAGTTCTTC. Protein product: CASSTRLAGSYNEQFF.

The J gene is TRBJ2-4, the V gene TRBV4-1; D possibly uses TRBD1 or TRBD2 (5 bases each). The germline V gene has CDR1 MGHRA and CDR2 YSYEKL. Trimming removed 1 base at V and 8 bases at J, with 15 bases between. The CDR3 is 15 amino acids. This chain's CDR3 is CASSQGSQVGDIQYF. The CDR3 nucleotides are TGCGCCAGCAGCCAAGGTTCACAGGTGGGGGACATTCAGTACTTC.